The present T cell receptor beta chain was sequenced within a study of technical replicates of blood from four donors. The CDR3 is 18 amino acids. Trimming removed 0 bases from V and 0 bases from J, with 15 bases in between. Germline CDR1 SGHRS, CDR2 YFSETQ. Some clones are missing from TCRdb's copy, which holds only in-frame ones; the method was immunoSEQ multiplex PCR. The sample yields about 85,000 clones, roughly 94% seen once. The gene calls are TRBV5-1 and TRBJ2-2; TRBD2 might be the D (6 bases). This receptor was identified in a human donor in good health. The sample consisted of T cells isolated from PBMCs. The CDR3 region is CASSLEGLGLPNTGELFF. Written as DNA, the CDR3 is TGCGCCAGCAGCTTGGAGGGTTTGGGACTGCCGAACACCGGGGAGCTGTTTTTT.